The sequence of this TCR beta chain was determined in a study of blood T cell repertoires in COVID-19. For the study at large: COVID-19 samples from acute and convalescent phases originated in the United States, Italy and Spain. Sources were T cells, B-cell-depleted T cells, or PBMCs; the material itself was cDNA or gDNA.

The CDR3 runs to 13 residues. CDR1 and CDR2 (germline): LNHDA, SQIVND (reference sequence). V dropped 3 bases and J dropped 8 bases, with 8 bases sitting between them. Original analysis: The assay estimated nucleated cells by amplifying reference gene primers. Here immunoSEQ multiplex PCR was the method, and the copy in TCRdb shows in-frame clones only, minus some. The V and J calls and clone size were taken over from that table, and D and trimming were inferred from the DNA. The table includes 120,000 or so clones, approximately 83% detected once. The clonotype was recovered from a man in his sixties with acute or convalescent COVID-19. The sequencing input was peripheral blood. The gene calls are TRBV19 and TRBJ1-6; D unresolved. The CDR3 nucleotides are TGTGCCAGTAGTATTGTCCCGGATTCACCCCTCCACTTT. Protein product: CASSIVPDSPLHF.